These 16 T cell receptor beta chains came from one sample sequenced in a study of shared clonotypes between healthy human individuals. CD8 cells regarded as naive lacked CD45RO, were positively chosen for CCR7, and omitted terminally differentiated effector memory CD45RA+ cells. Method: immunoSEQ multiplex PCR; TCRdb's copy keeps in-frame clones and lacks some. Altogether around 1,900,000 clones are present, around 95% being singletons, with the ten largest covering around 1.8%. Source material: naive CD8+ T cells from PBMCs. These receptors came from a man aged 18-30 years in good health. Some clones in this sample may be carry-over from other donors' samples.

This clone showed up just once. The same CDR3 arises from other DNA sequences in this sample as well. This chain uses TRBV11-2 with TRBJ2-7; the D is unclear. Trimming removed 1 base at V and 5 bases at J, with 6 bases between. The CDR3 runs 12 residues. Germline V lookup: CDR1 SGHAT, CDR2 FQNNGV. The CDR3 bases are TGTGCCAGCAGCTTAGCTGGGAACGAGCAGTACTTC. Residues: CASSLAGNEQYF.

The chain combines TRBV11-2 with TRBJ2-1; maybe TRBD1 (6 bases). Trimming removed 8 bases at V and 4 bases at J, with 18 bases between. Looked up from germline, CDR1 is SGHAT and CDR2 is FQNNGV. There are 15 residues in the CDR3. CDR3 sequence: CASAKGGDRYNEQFF. Here the CDR3 DNA reads TGTGCCAGCGCAAAAGGGGGAGACAGGTACAATGAGCAGTTCTTC.

This chain links TRBV27 with TRBJ2-3, with D unresolved. The CDR3 runs 15 residues. Germline CDR1 MNHEY, CDR2 SMNVEV (reference sequence). The ends were cut back, 1 base at V and 0 bases at J, with 8 bases in the middle. CDR3 DNA sequence: TGTGCCAGCAGTTTATTCCGACGGAGCACAGATACGCAGTATTTT. This codes for CASSLFRRSTDTQYF.

V and J are TRBV15 and TRBJ2-1, with TRBD2 matching over 7 bases. Germline lookup yields CDR1 LNHNV and CDR2 YYDKDF (reference sequence). J gave up 9 bases and V 4 bases, and 9 bases lay outside the gene matches. This CDR3 comprises 14 residues. CDR3 nucleotide sequence: TGTGCCACCAGCATACGAGGGAGGGCCGGTGAGCAGTTCTTC. Translating it yields CATSIRGRAGEQFF.

The chain recombines TRBV4-1 with TRBJ2-1, with 9 nucleotides matching TRBD2. Looked up from germline, CDR1 is MGHRA and CDR2 is YSYEKL. The CDR3 is 18 residues long. The J segment lost 1 base and the V segment lost 4 bases, leaving 11 bases of the junction unmatched. CDR3 in amino acids: CASSPWEMTSGSYNEQFF. In DNA, the CDR3 is TGCGCCAGCAGCCCTTGGGAAATGACTAGCGGATCCTACAATGAGCAGTTCTTC.

This chain uses TRBV29-1 with TRBJ1-1; maybe TRBD1 (5 bases). CDR1 SQVTM and CDR2 ANQGSEA come from the germline V gene. The CDR3 extends over 13 amino acids. V dropped 6 bases and J dropped 3 bases, with 14 bases sitting between them. The CDR3 coding sequence is TGCAGCGTCATATCTGTCAGGGACACTGAAGCTTTCTTT. Protein sequence: CSVISVRDTEAFF.

The rearrangement links TRBV19 to TRBJ2-7; tentatively, D is TRBD1 (6 bases). The ends were cut back, 3 bases at V and 2 bases at J, with 14 bases in the middle. The length of the CDR3 is 15 residues. Germline-derived CDR1 and CDR2 are LNHDA and SQIVND (reference sequence). The CDR3 DNA reads as TGTGCCAGTAGTATTCTCCAGGGGAAAGCCTACGAGCAGTACTTC. Its translation is CASSILQGKAYEQYF.

Comments on this clone: Other DNA sequences of this sample code for an identical CDR3. V is TRBV4-3 and J is TRBJ2-7; D gene unclear. The CDR3 length is 13 residues. Trimming shortened V by 1 base and J by 1 base, and 5 bases separated the two germline ends. Germline values: CDR1 LGHNA, CDR2 YSLEER. CDR3 region: CASSQGRSYEQYF. CDR3 sequence (DNA): TGCGCCAGCAGCCAAGGCCGGTCCTACGAGCAGTACTTC.

The genes are TRBV27 and TRBJ2-1, with 11 bases matching TRBD2. The V segment lost 6 bases and the J segment 9 bases; nucleotides outside the gene matches: 10. This CDR3 spans 15 amino acids. Germline-derived CDR1 and CDR2 are MNHEY and SMNVEV (reference sequence). CDR3 bases: TGTGCCAGCAGCCACCTAGCGGGAGGCGTGGGTGAGCAGTTCTTC. This gives the protein CASSHLAGGVGEQFF.

The CDR3 protein is CASSQGISRPDEQFF. CDR3 sequence (DNA): TGTGCCAGCAGCCAGGGGATTTCGAGGCCCGATGAGCAGTTCTTC. The rearrangement joins TRBV14 to TRBJ2-1; D is unresolved. The germline gives CDR1 SGHDN, CDR2 FVKESK. The CDR3 contains 15 residues. Trimming stripped 3 bases from V and 8 bases from J, with 17 bases between.

The chain has TRBV28 and TRBJ1-1; 7 bases align to TRBD1. Trimming removed 4 bases from V and 3 bases from J; junction bases left unmatched: 8. CDR3 length: 15 residues. Per the germline V gene, CDR1 is MDHEN and CDR2 is SYDVKM. The CDR3 region is CASSSGAGGDTEAFF. DNA for the CDR3: TGTGCCAGCAGTTCAGGGGCAGGGGGGGACACTGAAGCTTTCTTT.

Here the CDR3 reads CASSYSSPWGNEQFF. The CDR3 region has the DNA TGTGCCAGCAGTTACTCGAGCCCGTGGGGCAATGAGCAGTTCTTC. The chain recombines TRBV6-6 with TRBJ2-1, with D hard to call. This CDR3 contains 15 residues. Germline CDR1 MNHNY, CDR2 SVGAGI (reference sequence). V lost 0 bases to trimming and J lost 6 bases, with 12 bases between them.

Comment on this clone: At one end the junction does not follow the germline gene, possibly because of a read error. The J gene is TRBJ2-3, the V gene TRBV5-1; 13 bases line up with TRBD2. Per germline, CDR1 SGHRS and CDR2 YFSETQ. The CDR3 has 18 amino acids. The CDR3 nucleotides read TGCGCCAGCAGCTGGGGGACTAGCGGGACTACGCGCACACATACGCAGTATTTT. It specifies CASSWGTSGTTRTHTQYF.

On this clone: The junction differs from germline at one of its ends, possibly a read error. This specimen includes other DNA sequences encoding the same CDR3. The CDR3 is CASGQRNQPQHF. The CDR3 DNA sequence: TGCGCCAGCGGACAGCGAAATCAGCCCCAGCATTTT. The chain employs TRBV6-5 and TRBJ1-5; D may be TRBD1 (6 bases). Germline CDR1 reads MNHEY; CDR2 reads SVGAGI. The CDR3 is made up of 12 amino acids.

V and J are TRBV7-9 and TRBJ2-1; TRBD2 aligns across 9 bases. This CDR3 has 17 residues. With V trimmed by 5 bases and J by 5 bases, 13 bases remained unmatched. Germline V gene lookup returns CDR1 SEHNR and CDR2 FQNEAQ (reference sequence). The CDR3 DNA sequence: TGTGCCAGCAGCCCCGACCTCGGCGGGAGGGGGAACAATGAGCAGTTCTTC. Protein sequence: CASSPDLGGRGNNEQFF.

This clone was counted a single time. The V call is TRBV7-9, the J call TRBJ2-3; D might be TRBD2 (6 bases). Trimming removed 2 bases from V and 2 bases from J, with 14 bases in between. The CDR3 has 16 residues. Germline CDR1 SEHNR, CDR2 FQNEAQ (reference sequence). The CDR3 reads CASSLPVAETTDTQYF. For the CDR3, the DNA is TGTGCCAGCAGCTTACCGGTAGCGGAGACCACAGATACGCAGTATTTT.